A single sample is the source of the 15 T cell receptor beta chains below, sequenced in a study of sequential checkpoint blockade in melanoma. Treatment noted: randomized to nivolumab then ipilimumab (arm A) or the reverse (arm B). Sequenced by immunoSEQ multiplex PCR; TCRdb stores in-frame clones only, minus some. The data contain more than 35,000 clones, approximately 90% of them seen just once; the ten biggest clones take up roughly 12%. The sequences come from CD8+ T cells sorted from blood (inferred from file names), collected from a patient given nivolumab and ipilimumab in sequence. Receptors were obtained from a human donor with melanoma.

The CDR3, as DNA: TGTGCCAGCAGCCCGGGACTGGGCGGGGGCGAGCAGTACGTC. This sequence encodes CASSPGLGGGEQYV. This chain uses TRBV5-4 with TRBJ2-7; 7 nucleotides align to TRBD2. The CDR3 contains 14 residues. Germline V gene lookup returns CDR1 SGHNT and CDR2 YYREEE (reference sequence). V shed 4 bases, J shed 6 bases, and the junction held 10 bases outside the gene matches.

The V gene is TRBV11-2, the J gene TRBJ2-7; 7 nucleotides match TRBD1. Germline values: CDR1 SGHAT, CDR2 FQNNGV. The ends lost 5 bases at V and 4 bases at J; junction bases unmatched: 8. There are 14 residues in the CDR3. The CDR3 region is CASSPWTGEYEQYF. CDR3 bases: TGTGCCAGCAGCCCCTGGACAGGAGAGTACGAGCAGTACTTC.

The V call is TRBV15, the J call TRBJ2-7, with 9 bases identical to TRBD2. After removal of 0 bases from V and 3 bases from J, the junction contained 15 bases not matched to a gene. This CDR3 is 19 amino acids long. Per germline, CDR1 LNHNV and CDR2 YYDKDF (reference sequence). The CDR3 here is CATSRDYGSGLANNYEQYF. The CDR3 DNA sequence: TGTGCCACCAGCAGAGATTACGGATCAGGACTAGCGAATAACTACGAGCAGTACTTC.

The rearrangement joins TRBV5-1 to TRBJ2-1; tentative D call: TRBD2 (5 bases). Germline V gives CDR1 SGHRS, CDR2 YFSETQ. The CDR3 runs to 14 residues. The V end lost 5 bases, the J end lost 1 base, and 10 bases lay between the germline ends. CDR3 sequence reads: CASREDLSYNEQFF. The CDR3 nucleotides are TGCGCCAGCAGAGAGGACTTGTCCTACAATGAGCAGTTCTTC. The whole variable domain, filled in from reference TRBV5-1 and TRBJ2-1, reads KAGVTQTPRYLIKTRGQQVTLSCSPISGHRSVSWYQQTPGQGLQFLFEYFSETQRNKGNFPGRFSGRQFSNSRSEMNVSTLELGDSALYLCASREDLSYNEQFFGPGTRLTVL.

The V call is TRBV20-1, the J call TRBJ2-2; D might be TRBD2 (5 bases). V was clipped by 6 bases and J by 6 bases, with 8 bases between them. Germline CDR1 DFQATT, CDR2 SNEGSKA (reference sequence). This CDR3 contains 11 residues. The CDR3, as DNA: TGCAGTGCATCTAGCCCCGGGGAGCTGTTTTTT. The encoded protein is CSASSPGELFF.

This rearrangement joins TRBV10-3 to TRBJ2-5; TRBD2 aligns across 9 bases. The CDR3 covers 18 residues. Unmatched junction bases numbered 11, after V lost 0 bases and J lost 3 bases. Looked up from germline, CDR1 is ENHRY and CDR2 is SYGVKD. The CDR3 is CAISESIGGRAGKETQYF. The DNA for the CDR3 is TGTGCCATCAGTGAGTCCATTGGCGGGAGGGCCGGTAAAGAGACCCAGTACTTC.

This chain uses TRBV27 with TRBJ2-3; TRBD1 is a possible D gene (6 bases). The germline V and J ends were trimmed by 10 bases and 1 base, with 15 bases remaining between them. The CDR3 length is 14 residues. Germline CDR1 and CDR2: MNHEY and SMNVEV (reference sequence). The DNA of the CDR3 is TGTGCCACCCGTTGGGGGCGGGGCACAGATACGCAGTATTTT. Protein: CATRWGRGTDTQYF.

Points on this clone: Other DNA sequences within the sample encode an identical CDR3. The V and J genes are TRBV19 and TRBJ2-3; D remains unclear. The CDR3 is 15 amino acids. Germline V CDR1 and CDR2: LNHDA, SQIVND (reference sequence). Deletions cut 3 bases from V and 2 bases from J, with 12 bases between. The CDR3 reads CASSIERETTDTQYF. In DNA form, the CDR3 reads TGTGCCAGTAGTATTGAGCGAGAGACCACAGATACGCAGTATTTT.

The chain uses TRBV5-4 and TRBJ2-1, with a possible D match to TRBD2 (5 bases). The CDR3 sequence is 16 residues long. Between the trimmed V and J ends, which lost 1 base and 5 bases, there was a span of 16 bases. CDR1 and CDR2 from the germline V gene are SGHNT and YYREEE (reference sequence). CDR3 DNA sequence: TGTGCCAGCAGCTTGAGACTCCTTAGCGAGAACAATGAGCAGTTCTTC. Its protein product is CASSLRLLSENNEQFF.

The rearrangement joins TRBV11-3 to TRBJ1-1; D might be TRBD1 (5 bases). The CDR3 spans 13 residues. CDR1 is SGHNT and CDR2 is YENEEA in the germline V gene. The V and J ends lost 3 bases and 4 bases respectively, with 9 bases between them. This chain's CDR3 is CASSFKGPTEAFF. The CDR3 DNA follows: TGTGCCAGCAGCTTCAAGGGGCCCACTGAAGCTTTCTTT.

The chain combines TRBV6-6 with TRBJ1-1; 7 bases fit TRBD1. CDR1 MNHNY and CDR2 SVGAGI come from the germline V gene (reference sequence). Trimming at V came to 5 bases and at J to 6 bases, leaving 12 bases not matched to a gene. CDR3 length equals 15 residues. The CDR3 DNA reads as TGTGCCAGCAGTACGACGACAGGGAAGGCGGCTGAAGCTTTCTTT. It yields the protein CASSTTTGKAAEAFF.

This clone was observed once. CDR3 amino acids: CASSESSRLAEETQYF. As DNA, the CDR3 is TGTGCCAGCAGTGAATCGTCTCGACTAGCGGAAGAGACCCAGTACTTC. V usage is TRBV2 and J usage is TRBJ2-5; TRBD2 matches 9 bases. The CDR3 runs 16 residues. Germline V gene data show CDR1 as SNHLY and CDR2 as FYNNEI. J lost 3 bases, V lost 2 bases, and 7 bases had no gene match.

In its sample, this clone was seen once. For the CDR3, the DNA is TGTGCCAGCAGTACCGCGTATTTTCAGCCCCAGCATTTT. This sequence encodes CASSTAYFQPQHF. This sequence joins TRBV27 and TRBJ1-5, with unresolved D. The ends were cut back, 5 bases at V and 6 bases at J, with 11 bases in the middle. The CDR3 length is 13 residues. Looked up from germline, CDR1 is MNHEY and CDR2 is SMNVEV (reference sequence).

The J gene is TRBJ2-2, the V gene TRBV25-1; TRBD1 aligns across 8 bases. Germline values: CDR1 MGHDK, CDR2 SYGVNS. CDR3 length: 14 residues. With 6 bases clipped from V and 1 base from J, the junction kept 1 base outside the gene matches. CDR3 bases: TGTGCCAGCAGCGGGACAGGGAACACCGGGGAGCTGTTTTTT. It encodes CASSGTGNTGELFF.

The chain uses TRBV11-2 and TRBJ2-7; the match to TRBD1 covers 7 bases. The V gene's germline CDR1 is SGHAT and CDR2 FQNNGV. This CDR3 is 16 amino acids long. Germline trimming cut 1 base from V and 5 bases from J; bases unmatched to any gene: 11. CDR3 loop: CASSLGPPQGVHEQYF. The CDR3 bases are TGTGCCAGCAGCTTAGGTCCCCCCCAGGGGGTCCACGAGCAGTACTTC.